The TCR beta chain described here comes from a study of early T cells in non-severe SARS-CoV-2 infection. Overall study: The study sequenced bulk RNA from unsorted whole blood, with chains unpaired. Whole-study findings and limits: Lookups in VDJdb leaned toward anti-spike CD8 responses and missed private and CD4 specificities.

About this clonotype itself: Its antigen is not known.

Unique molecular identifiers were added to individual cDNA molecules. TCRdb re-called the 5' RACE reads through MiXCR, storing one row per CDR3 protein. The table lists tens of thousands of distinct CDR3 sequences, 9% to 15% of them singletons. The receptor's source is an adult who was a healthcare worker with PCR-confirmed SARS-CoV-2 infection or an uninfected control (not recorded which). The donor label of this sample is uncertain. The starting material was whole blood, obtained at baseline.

CDR3 amino acids: CASSFIPGGQETQYF. The CDR3 coding sequence is TGTGCCAGCAGCTTCATCCCGGGGGGACAAGAGACCCAGTACTTC. This chain connects TRBV7-3 to TRBJ2-5; 7 nucleotides match TRBD2. The CDR3 totals 15 residues. Germline CDR1 SGHTA, CDR2 FQGTGA. Germline trimming cut 3 bases from V and 2 bases from J; bases unmatched to any gene: 6. The full variable domain, with the rest looked up from reference TRBV7-3 and TRBJ2-5, is GAGVSQTPSNKVTEKGKYVELRCDPISGHTALYWYRQSLGQGPEFLIYFQGTGAADDSGLPNDRFFAVRPEGSVSTLKIQRTERGDSAVYLCASSFIPGGQETQYFGPGTRLLVL.